This T cell receptor (beta chain) was documented in a study of blood T cell repertoires in COVID-19. V was cut by 3 bases and J by 4 bases, with 7 bases left in between. The CDR3 runs to 13 residues. Germline-derived CDR1 and CDR2 are SGHNT and YENEEA. In the authors' methods: Estimation of nucleated cell counts was performed using reference gene primer amplification. Some clones are missing from TCRdb's copy, which holds only in-frame ones; the method was immunoSEQ multiplex PCR. V, J and clone size are taken as reported in that table, and D and trimming were inferred from the DNA itself. Of 150,000 to 180,000 clones in the sample, around 89% were seen once.

J is TRBJ1-3 and V is TRBV11-3; D possibly corresponds to TRBD1 (6 bases). Material: peripheral blood. The clonotype was recovered from a woman aged 40 to 49 with acute or convalescent COVID-19. The CDR3: CASSFTGGNTIYF. As DNA, the CDR3 is TGTGCCAGCAGCTTTACAGGGGGAAACACCATATATTTT.